This T cell receptor (beta chain) was identified in a study of T cells after yellow fever vaccination. General study findings and limits: Once the booster was given, most primary-vaccination clones reappeared, at roughly 96% for CD4 and over 70% for CD8.

This clonotype was recorded a few times. Its antigen is not identified. TCR cDNA was made by 5'RACE template switching, adding a universal primer site and UMIs. One entry per CDR3 protein results from TCRdb running MiXCR on the 5' RACE reads. The table lists some 500,000 distinct CDR3 sequences, 13% of them singletons. The receptor was derived from a man under 40 who received the YFV17D yellow fever vaccine. Sequencing was performed on PBMCs, taken on the day of the yellow fever booster vaccination.

For the CDR3, the DNA is TGTGCCAGCAGCTATAGCGGGAGTTCCTATGAGCAGTTCTTC. Translating gives CASSYSGSSYEQFF. The J gene is TRBJ2-1, the V gene TRBV7-2; 9 bases are a match to TRBD2. Per germline, CDR1 SGHTA and CDR2 FQGNSA. With 4 bases clipped from V and 8 bases from J, the junction kept 6 bases outside the gene matches. The CDR3 has 14 residues.